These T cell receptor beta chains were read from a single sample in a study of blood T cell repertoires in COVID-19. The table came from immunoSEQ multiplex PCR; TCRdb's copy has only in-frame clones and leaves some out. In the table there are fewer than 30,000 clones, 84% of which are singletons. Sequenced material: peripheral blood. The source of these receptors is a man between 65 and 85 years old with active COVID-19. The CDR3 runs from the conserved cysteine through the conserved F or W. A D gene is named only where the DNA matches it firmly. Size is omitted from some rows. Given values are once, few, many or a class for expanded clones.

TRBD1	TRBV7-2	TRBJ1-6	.	TGTGCCAGCAGCGGACCGGACAGGGGACGCTCACCCCTCCACTTT	CASSGPDRGRSPLHF
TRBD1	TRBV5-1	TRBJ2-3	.	TGCGCCAGCAGCTCAGGGACAGGGGGCTTAACAGATACGCAGTATTTT	CASSSGTGGLTDTQYF
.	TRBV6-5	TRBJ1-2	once	TGTGCCAGCAGGGATGCCGGGGACTATGGCTACACCTTC	CASRDAGDYGYTF
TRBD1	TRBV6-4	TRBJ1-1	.	TGTGCCAGCAGGGGGACCGGGGACAGTGAAGGACGGGACACTGAAGCTTTCTTT	CASRGTGDSEGRDTEAFF
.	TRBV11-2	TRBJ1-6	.	TGTGCCAGCAGCCTAAGCTCCTATAATTCACCCCTCCACTTT	CASSLSSYNSPLHF
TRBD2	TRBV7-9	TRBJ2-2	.	TGTGCCAGCAGCTTGGAGAGCGGGGGGCCCATGCGCACCGGGGAGCTGTTTTTT	CASSLESGGPMRTGELFF
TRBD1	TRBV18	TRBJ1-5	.	TGTGCCAGCTCACCAAGGACAGGGGCCGATCAGCCCCAGCATTTT	CASSPRTGADQPQHF
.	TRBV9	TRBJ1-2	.	TGTGCCAGCAGCTCCCCCCTCCCCTCCCGGAACTATGGCTACACCTTC	CASSSPLPSRNYGYTF
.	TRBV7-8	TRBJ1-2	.	TGTGCCAGCAGCCTCGGGAGGGATGGCTACACCTTC	CASSLGRDGYTF
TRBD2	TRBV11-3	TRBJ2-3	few	TGTGCCAGCAGCACTAGCGGGGGGCTCCCTAGCACAGATACGCAGTATTTT	CASSTSGGLPSTDTQYF
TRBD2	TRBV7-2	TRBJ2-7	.	TGTGCCAGCAGCCCCCGCACTAGCGGGGGGGCCGGCGAGCAGTACTTC	CASSPRTSGGAGEQYF
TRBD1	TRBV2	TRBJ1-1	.	TGTGCCAGCAAGCAGACAGGGGTCACTGAAGCTTTCTTT	CASKQTGVTEAFF
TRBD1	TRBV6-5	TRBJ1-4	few	TGTGCCAGCAGTTCGACAGGGGGTCGGGAAAAACTGTTTTTT	CASSSTGGREKLFF
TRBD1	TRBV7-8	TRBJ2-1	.	TGTGCCAGCAGCTACGATACCGGGACAGTTTACAATGAGCAGTTCTTC	CASSYDTGTVYNEQFF
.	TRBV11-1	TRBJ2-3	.	TGTGCCAGCAGCTTAGGCAGGGGTACCCCAGATACGCAGTATTTT	CASSLGRGTPDTQYF
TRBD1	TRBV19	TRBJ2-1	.	TGTGCCAGTAGTATCCCGGGACAGCTCAATGAGCAGTTCTTC	CASSIPGQLNEQFF
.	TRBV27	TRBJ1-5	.	TGTGCCAGCAGTCCGTCCGGAGGAGGGTCAAGCAATCAGCCCCAGCATTTT	CASSPSGGGSSNQPQHF
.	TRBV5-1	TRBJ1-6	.	TGCGCCAGCAGCTTGGAGGTAGCCCAACGGGGTTCACCCCTCCACTTT	CASSLEVAQRGSPLHF
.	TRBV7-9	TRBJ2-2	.	TGTGCCAGCAGCTTACAGACAGACAACACCGGGGAGCTGTTTTTT	CASSLQTDNTGELFF
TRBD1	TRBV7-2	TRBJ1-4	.	TGTGCCAGCAGCTCGCAGGGGGCCCAAAATGAAAAACTGTTTTTT	CASSSQGAQNEKLFF
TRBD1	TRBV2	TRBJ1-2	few	TGTGCCAGCAGTACCGGGACAGAGTATGGCTACACCTTC	CASSTGTEYGYTF
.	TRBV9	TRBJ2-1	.	TGTGCCAGCAGCGTAGCCCCGGGTGGTGAGCAGTTCTTC	CASSVAPGGEQFF
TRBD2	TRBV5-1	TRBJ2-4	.	TGCGCCAGCAGCTTGAGCAGCGGGGGGGCCCCCAAAAACATTCAGTACTTC	CASSLSSGGAPKNIQYF
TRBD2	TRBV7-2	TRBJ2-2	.	TGTGCCAGCATCATGACTAGCGGGCATGTCACCGGGGAGCTGTTTTTT	CASIMTSGHVTGELFF
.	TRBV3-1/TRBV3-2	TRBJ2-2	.	TGTGCCAGCAGCAAAACGGGAAACACCGGGGAGCTGTTTTTT	CASSKTGNTGELFF
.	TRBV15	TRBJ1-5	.	TGTGCCACCAGCAGAGTTCGGGCAGGGGATAGCAATCAGCCCCAGCATTTT	CATSRVRAGDSNQPQHF
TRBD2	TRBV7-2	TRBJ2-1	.	TGTGCCAGCAGCTTAGGTCGCGGGAGACTTTACAATGAGCAGTTCTTC	CASSLGRGRLYNEQFF
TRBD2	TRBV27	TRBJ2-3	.	TGTGCCAGCAGTTTAGGGGGGGGACCAGATACGCAGTATTTT	CASSLGGGPDTQYF